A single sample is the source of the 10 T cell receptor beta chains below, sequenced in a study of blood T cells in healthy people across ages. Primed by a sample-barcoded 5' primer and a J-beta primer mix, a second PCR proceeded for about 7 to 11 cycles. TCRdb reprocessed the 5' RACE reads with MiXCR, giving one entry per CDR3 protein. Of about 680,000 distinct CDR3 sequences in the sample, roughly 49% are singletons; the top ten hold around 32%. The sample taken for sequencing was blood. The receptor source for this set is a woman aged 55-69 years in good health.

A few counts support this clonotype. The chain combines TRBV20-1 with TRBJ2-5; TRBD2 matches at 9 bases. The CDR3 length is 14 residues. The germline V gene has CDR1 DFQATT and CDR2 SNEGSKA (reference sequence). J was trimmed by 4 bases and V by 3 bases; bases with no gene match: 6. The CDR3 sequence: CSASLAGGRETQYF. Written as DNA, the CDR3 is TGCAGTGCTAGCCTGGCGGGAGGGCGAGAGACCCAGTACTTC.

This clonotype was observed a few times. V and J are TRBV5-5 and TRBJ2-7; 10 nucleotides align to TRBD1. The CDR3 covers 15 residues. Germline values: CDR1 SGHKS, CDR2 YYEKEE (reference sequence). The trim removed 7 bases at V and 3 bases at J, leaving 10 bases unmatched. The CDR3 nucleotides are TGTGCCAGCGCCATTGGACAGGGGGGAGGCTACGAGCAGTACTTC. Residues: CASAIGQGGGYEQYF.

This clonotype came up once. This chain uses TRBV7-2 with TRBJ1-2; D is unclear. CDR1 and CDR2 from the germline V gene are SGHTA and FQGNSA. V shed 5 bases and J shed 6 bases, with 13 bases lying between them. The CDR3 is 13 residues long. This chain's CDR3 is CASSPTGVDGYTF. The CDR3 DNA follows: TGTGCCAGCAGCCCAACTGGGGTAGATGGCTACACCTTC.

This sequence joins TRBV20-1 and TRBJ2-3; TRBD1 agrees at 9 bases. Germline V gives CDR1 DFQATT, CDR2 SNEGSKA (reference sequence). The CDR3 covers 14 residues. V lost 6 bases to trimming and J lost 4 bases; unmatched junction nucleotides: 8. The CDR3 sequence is CSATDRGVADTQYF. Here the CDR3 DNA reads TGCAGTGCCACCGACAGGGGGGTAGCAGATACGCAGTATTTT.

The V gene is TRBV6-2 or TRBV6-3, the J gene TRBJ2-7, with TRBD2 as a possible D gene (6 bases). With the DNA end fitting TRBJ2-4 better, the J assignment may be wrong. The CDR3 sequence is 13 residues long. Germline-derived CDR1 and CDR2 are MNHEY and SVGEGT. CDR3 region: CASSYNGSNIQYF. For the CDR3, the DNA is TGTGCCAGCAGTTACAACGGGAGCAACATTCAGTACTTC.

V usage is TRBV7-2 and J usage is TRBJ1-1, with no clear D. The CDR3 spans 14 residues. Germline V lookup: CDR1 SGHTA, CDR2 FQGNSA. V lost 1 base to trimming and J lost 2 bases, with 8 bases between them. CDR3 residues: CASSLGSSNTEAFF. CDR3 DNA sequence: TGTGCCAGCAGCTTAGGGAGCTCTAACACTGAAGCTTTCTTT.

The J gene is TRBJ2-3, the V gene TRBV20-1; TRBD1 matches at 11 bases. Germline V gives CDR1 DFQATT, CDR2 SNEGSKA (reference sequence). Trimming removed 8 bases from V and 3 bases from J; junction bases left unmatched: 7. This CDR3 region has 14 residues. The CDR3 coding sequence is TGCAGTATCATGGGACAGGGGGTGACAGATACGCAGTATTTT. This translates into CSIMGQGVTDTQYF.

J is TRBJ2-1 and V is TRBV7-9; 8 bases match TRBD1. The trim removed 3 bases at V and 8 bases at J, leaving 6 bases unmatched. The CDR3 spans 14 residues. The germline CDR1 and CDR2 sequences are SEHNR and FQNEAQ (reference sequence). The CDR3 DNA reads TGTGCCAGCAGCTTCGACAGGGGATCGGATGAGCAGTTCTTC. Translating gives CASSFDRGSDEQFF. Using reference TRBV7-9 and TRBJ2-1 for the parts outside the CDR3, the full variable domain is DTGVSQNPRHKITKRGQNVTFRCDPISEHNRLYWYRQTLGQGPEFLTYFQNEAQLEKSRLLSDRFSAERPKGSFSTLEIQRTEQGDSAMYLCASSFDRGSDEQFFGPGTRLTVL.

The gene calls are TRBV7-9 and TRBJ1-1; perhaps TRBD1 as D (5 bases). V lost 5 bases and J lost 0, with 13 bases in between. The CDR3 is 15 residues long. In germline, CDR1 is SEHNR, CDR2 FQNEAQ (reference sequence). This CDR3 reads CASSDGTGMNTEAFF. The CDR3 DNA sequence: TGTGCCAGCAGCGACGGGACGGGTATGAACACTGAAGCTTTCTTT.

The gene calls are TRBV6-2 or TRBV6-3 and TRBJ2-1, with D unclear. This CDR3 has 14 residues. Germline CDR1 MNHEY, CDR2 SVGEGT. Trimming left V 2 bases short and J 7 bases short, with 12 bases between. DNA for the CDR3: TGTGCCAGCAGTTACCCCAATCTAGGAAATGAGCAGTTCTTC. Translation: CASSYPNLGNEQFF.